This TCR beta chain was retrieved from a study of cytomegalovirus exposure and HLA in healthy donors listed by TCRdb under 2017. With respect to the entire study: In an earlier analysis of under 600 of the donors, approximately 300 Gb of sequence data and approximately 120 million unique TCR beta sequences from 180 million or so T cells were reported. Besides the first cohort of around 670 subjects, a separate validation cohort made up of roughly 130 different subjects was used. The genetic ancestry cluster associated with self-reported Caucasian donors included roughly 84% of the 350 to 500 genotyped donors. Donor age, sex, ethnicity and CMV serostatus were collected together with the repertoire data. To study patterns of TCR occurrence, a later analysis re-analyzed previously published TCR beta repertoires from just over 650 donors and added high-resolution HLA genotyping. An earlier analysis of fewer than 750 of the donors used high-throughput TCR beta sequencing to judge whether each TCR beta V gene segment behaved as functional or pseudogenic. The number of donors typed differed by locus, with about 629-630 for A, B, C, DRB1 and DQB1, roughly 520 for DQA1, about 610 for DPA1, and some 470 for DPB1. A later genetic analysis took genome-wide SNP genotypes for about 55% of the 666 donors and used that subset as a discovery cohort. HLA typing covered class I and class II loci at four-digit resolution. To predict cytomegalovirus infection status, the study combined high-throughput TCR immunosequencing, statistical association of individual TCRs with disease status, and machine learning. A handful of DR-DQ haplotypes were handled as single units for association and clustering because linkage in the cohort was strong. The aim of the study was to test whether cataloging public T cell receptors could identify signatures of past pathogen exposure. An early release covering approximately 600 HLA-typed donors comprised 250 to 350 gigabases of sequencing data and some 79 million unique TCR sequences. The T cell repertoires of about 700 subjects were profiled by immunosequencing and related to cytomegalovirus serostatus. Among 398 genotyped donors of the cohort, an average of approximately 240,000 unique TCR beta nucleotide sequences were sequenced per donor, 15% to 20% of them non-productive. Every repertoire in the discovery cohort had been generated on one and the same sequencing platform. Rather than using new phenotypic data, the later analysis identified candidate immune exposures from TCR beta sequences and from how often those sequences occurred across donors. Overall study outcomes, separate from this receptor: A group of highly shared sequence variants was considered likely to be a technical artifact of the sequencing pipeline. The authors suggested that the approach could potentially be generalized to other disease states and immunological phenotypes. Across donors, most TCR sequences were observed very rarely, whereas some public TCRs were present in many individuals. Most CMV-associated TCR beta chains appeared to be HLA-restricted in a later analysis, and the HLA associations seemed to be driven largely by CMV exposure. An association between a missense DCLRE1C variant and V-gene and J-gene trimming of TCR beta chains was found in a later genetic analysis and replicated in an independent cohort. In this cohort, only TCR beta chains were sequenced, and detectable features were limited by the absence of alpha or paired-chain data. When HLA alleles, especially DR and DQ, strongly co-occurred, attributing TCR associations to individual alleles was difficult. The 87-base-pair reads could not distinguish some IMGT-functional V segments, including TRBV6-2 and TRBV6-3, so those segments were excluded. In an earlier analysis of approximately 600 of the donors, most TCR beta V segments were observed in productive rearrangements about 87% or about 30% of the time, broadly matching IMGT annotations. In vitro tests confirmed that three of the cytomegalovirus-associated TCR beta chains recognize cytomegalovirus antigens. Presence/absence analyses assumed roughly uniform sequencing depth across donors, an assumption that may not hold. In a later analysis, the rate of TCR association differed among HLA loci, with DRB1 alleles having the most associated TCRs and HLA-C alleles having the fewest. In a later analysis, HLA-associated TCR beta chains showed more clonal expansion and lower generation probabilities than non-associated chains that were equally common. Immune exposure information for the cohort was limited to CMV serostatus. In a later analysis, several top co-occurrence clusters were reported to appear linked to parvovirus B19, influenza, CMV and Epstein-Barr virus. In a later genetic analysis, fewer N-insertions in productive TCRs were reported among donors in an Asian-associated ancestry cluster than the roughly 640-donor mean. Linkage disequilibrium might explain the correlated functional status among segregating V segments, but an unknown experimental factor could not be excluded. In both the original and validation cohorts, the classifier was reported to diagnose cytomegalovirus status with high specificity and sensitivity. A further reported finding was that TCR beta sequences accurately predicted the HLA-A and HLA-B alleles for most subjects in the first cohort. Because counts were too low, 15 to 20 rarely observed V segments, including chromosome 9 orphons, were excluded from the earlier analysis of around 640 of the donors. In a later analysis, 15,000 to 20,000 TCR beta sequences were associated with specific HLA alleles at a false discovery rate of 0.05. The study listed 170 or so TCR beta chains as associated with cytomegalovirus. Because HLA typing was missing for some donors at each locus, association tests included only the typed subset.

The cohort comprised some 680 healthy bone marrow donors. All cohort members were sampled while nominally healthy, although unrecorded immune exposures were likely present. The donor tested CMV seropositive, placing the donor among the 250 to 350 seropositive members of the cohort. Every donor gave a peripheral blood sample, and the peripheral blood mononuclear cells from that sample were used for TCR beta sequencing. The Qiagen DNeasy Blood Extraction Kit was used to extract genomic DNA from the blood cell samples. Worth noting for this clone: What this receptor recognizes is not known. It has no much larger one-base neighbor in the sample; base qualities were not kept.

Libraries came from the immunoSEQ multiplex PCR assay. For the multiplex PCR, a mixture combining 60 forward primers for TCR Vbeta segments and 13 reverse primers for TCR Jbeta segments was used. Amplification of the CDR3 region of rearranged TCR beta genes was performed with a multiplex PCR assay on genomic DNA. The Illumina HiSeq System was used to sequence the amplified TCR beta libraries as 87-base-pair reads. From the authors' description of their analysis: A later analysis counted some 80 million unique TCR beta chains across the 640 or so repertoires, and around 9.9 million of these chains were shared by at least two donors. Raw reads were error-corrected and collapsed into unique sequences by a nearest-neighbor algorithm in which closely related sequences were merged to remove PCR and sequencing errors. To assign V, D and J gene segments, CDR3 sequences were aligned to IMGT reference sequences. For a sequence to be retained, a match of at least six nucleotides was required to both a V gene segment and a J gene segment. A rearrangement counted as productive if the CDR3 had no stop codons and remained in frame with V and J, and every other rearrangement counted as non-productive. CDR3 was defined according to IMGT convention as the region running from the second conserved V-encoded cysteine to the conserved J-encoded phenylalanine. In an earlier analysis of around 570 of the donors, sequences lacking an unambiguous match to a single V gene segment were excluded. In an earlier analysis of around 600 of the donors, V segments were called functional above 56.7% productive rearrangements and were called segregating when the between-donor standard deviation exceeded 5%. To diagnose cytomegalovirus status from the catalog of TCR beta chain sequences, a statistical classification framework was built. In a later analysis, V and J genes were assigned by comparing TCR nucleotide sequences against IMGT/GENE-DB human TR gene sequences. A later analysis assigned CDR3 sequences and most-parsimonious VDJ recombination scenarios with the TCRdist pipeline. In a later analysis, every TCR beta chain was defined by the combination of its CDR3 amino acid sequence and its V-gene family, and reads without a unique V-gene family were dropped. In a later analysis, several hundred highly shared, low-generation-probability nucleotide sequences were removed to address suspected cross-contamination and a sequencing artifact. For each public chain, a later analysis derived a clonal expansion index from normalized ranks of inferred template counts within each repertoire. A later analysis computed generation probabilities with a VDJ recombination model fitted to out-of-frame rearrangements, and checked the results against IGoR. Hypergeometric tests were used in a later analysis to score TCR-TCR, TCR-HLA and TCR-CMV co-occurrence, with a repertoire-size bias correction applied to the TCR pairs. False discovery rates were estimated in a later analysis by permuting HLA or CMV assignments 20 times. In a later analysis, co-occurring TCRs were grouped using DBSCAN, and TCRdist sequence similarity was added for clustering within HLA-allele-positive subsets. For co-occurrence clustering, repertoires with fewer than 30,000 or more than 120,000 public chains were excluded, along with five repertoires with anomalous nucleotide sharing. Here the immuneACCESS table is served through TCRdb, limited to in-frame sequences with V and J called. Missing clones are a known gap in these copies; in checked studies unresolved V genes cover under half, and the rest lacks a known reason. V and J calls and clone size are those listed in that table; D and trimming were worked out from the DNA. The sample contains 200,000 to 250,000 clones, approximately 82% of them found a single time. Clones ranked in the top ten supply approximately 10% of the sample.

The CDR3 starts with the cysteine, ends with the phenylalanine, and has 14 residues. The retained sequence is limited to the CDR3, 42 bases, with the frame set at the first base. V is trimmed back by 4 bases and J by 8 bases, and the junction contains 6 bases that no gene match accounts for. Based on the germline V gene, the CDR1 and CDR2 sequences are SGHRS and YFSETQ. The material sequenced was PBMCs. The V and J genes are TRBV5-1 and TRBJ1-6; 7 central bases correspond to TRBD1. This clonotype originated in a woman aged 50 to 65 in good health and CMV-seropositive. The CDR3 region reads CASSTGQAYSPLHF. At the DNA level, the sequence is TGCGCCAGCAGCACAGGACAGGCGTATTCACCCCTCCACTTT.